Each of the 8 T cell receptor beta chains below was sequenced from the same sample in a study of cytomegalovirus exposure and HLA in healthy donors (dated by TCRdb to 2016 to 2017). The receptor library was made with the immunoSEQ multiplex PCR assay. For the multiplex PCR, a mixture combining 60 forward primers for TCR Vbeta segments and 13 reverse primers for TCR Jbeta segments was used. The source is immuneACCESS, and TCRdb retained only in-frame sequences with V and J called. Part of the clones is not carried over; for the studies checked, unresolved V genes explain less than half of this, and the remainder is unexplained. The sample table contains more than 200,000 clones; only one count was recorded for 82% of them. Clones ranked in the top ten supply roughly 5.5% of the sample. Input material: PBMCs. These receptors were taken from a man between 35 and 55 years old in good health and CMV-seropositive.

In its sample, this clone was seen once. V is TRBV11-3 and J is TRBJ2-1, with D tentatively TRBD2 (6 bases). This CDR3 contains 15 residues. Germline assignment: CDR1 SGHNT and CDR2 YENEEA. Trimming pared 5 bases from V and 2 bases from J, leaving 13 bases between. The CDR3 reads CASSPDGRAYNEQFF. The CDR3 DNA is TGTGCCAGCAGCCCCGACGGGAGAGCCTACAATGAGCAGTTCTTC.

J is TRBJ2-5 and V is TRBV7-2; D call uncertain. Germline assignment: CDR1 SGHTA and CDR2 FQGNSA. This CDR3 has 14 amino acids. The ends were cut back, 6 bases at V and 2 bases at J, with 13 bases in the middle. CDR3 in amino acids: CASRRGSLQETQYF. The CDR3 nucleotides read TGTGCCAGCAGACGAGGCAGCCTTCAAGAGACCCAGTACTTC.

The rearrangement joins TRBV7-6 to TRBJ2-3; 9 nucleotides match TRBD2. The CDR3 length is 15 residues. The V and J ends lost 2 bases and 4 bases, in that order; junction bases with no gene match: 4. The germline V gene encodes CDR1 SGHVS and CDR2 FNYEAQ. The CDR3: CASSLLAGYADTQYF. The CDR3 nucleotides read TGTGCCAGCAGCTTACTAGCGGGATATGCAGATACGCAGTATTTT.

As regards this clone: One end of the junction is discordant with germline, which a read error may explain. This chain connects TRBV29-1 to TRBJ2-2, with TRBD1 matching over 8 bases. The CDR3 runs to 14 residues. Germline CDR1 reads SQVTM; CDR2 reads ANQGSEA. The CDR3 reads CSVEGDRNTGGLFF. CDR3 nucleotide sequence: TGCAGCGTTGAAGGGGACAGGAACACCGGGGGGCTGTTTTTT.

This clone showed up just a few times. V gene TRBV7-2 combines with J gene TRBJ2-6; a possible D gene is TRBD2 (6 bases). Germline CDR1 is SGHTA and CDR2 is FQGNSA. The V and J ends lost 0 bases and 5 bases respectively, with 20 bases between them. The CDR3 extends over 19 amino acids. Written as DNA, the CDR3 is TGTGCCAGCAGCTTAGCGGGGGAGCGGGTCTTTCGGTGGGCCAACGTCCTGACTTTC. It specifies CASSLAGERVFRWANVLTF. The whole variable domain, filled in from reference TRBV7-2 and TRBJ2-6, reads GAGVSQSPSNKVTEKGKDVELRCDPISGHTALYWYRQSLGQGLEFLIYFQGNSAPDKSGLPSDRFSAERTGGSVSTLTIQRTQQEDSAVYLCASSLAGERVFRWANVLTFGAGSRLTVL.

CDR3 nucleotides: TGTGCCAGCAGTGAAGCGCCGATAGGGGCCCGAGGTACCTACGAGCAGTACTTC. This encodes CASSEAPIGARGTYEQYF. V and J are TRBV6-1 and TRBJ2-7, with D possibly TRBD1 on 5 matching bases. Germline V lookup: CDR1 MNHNS, CDR2 SASEGT. The CDR3 covers 18 residues. The ends were cut back, 0 bases at V and 2 bases at J, with 20 bases in the middle.

This clone showed up just a few times. This chain connects TRBV19 to TRBJ1-1; no clear D gene. Germline V gene sequence: CDR1 LNHDA, CDR2 SQIVND (reference sequence). Deletions cut 3 bases from V and 4 bases from J, with 9 bases between. The CDR3 runs 13 residues. CDR3 nucleotide sequence: TGTGCCAGTAGTATCCTAAGGAGCACTGAAGCTTTCTTT. The encoded protein is CASSILRSTEAFF.

The chain carries TRBV7-2 and TRBJ2-1; D perhaps matches TRBD2 (7 bases). Germline CDR1 is SGHTA and CDR2 is FQGNSA. V was shortened by 0 bases and J by 0 bases, with 21 bases between the two germline ends. The CDR3 covers 20 residues. The CDR3 DNA is TGTGCCAGCAGCTTAGCCCAGGGGAGGGGAGGTCAGTACTCCTACAATGAGCAGTTCTTC. It encodes CASSLAQGRGGQYSYNEQFF.